These 15 T cell receptor beta chains were sequenced from one sample in a study of cytomegalovirus exposure and HLA in healthy donors. The PCR had 60 Vbeta and 13 Jbeta primers. Measured with immunoSEQ multiplex PCR; TCRdb has only the in-frame clones, and not every one. The sample records hundreds of thousands of clones, 76% being singletons. The material sequenced was PBMCs. All receptors derive from a man aged 18-30 years in good health and CMV-seronegative.

The V gene is TRBV4-2, the J gene TRBJ1-2; 7 bases match TRBD1. The CDR3 runs to 15 residues. Germline V gives CDR1 LGHNA, CDR2 YNFKEQ. V lost 6 bases to trimming and J lost 0 bases; unmatched junction nucleotides: 7. The CDR3 nucleotides read TGTGCCAGCAGTCCCGGGACAGCCGCTAACTATGGCTACACCTTC. This sequence encodes CASSPGTAANYGYTF.

The chain uses TRBV9 and TRBJ2-3, with D possibly TRBD2 on 6 matching bases. The CDR3 loop spans 14 amino acids. The germline V gene encodes CDR1 SGDLS and CDR2 YYNGEE. V lost 4 bases, J lost 2 bases, and 11 bases lay in between. As DNA, the CDR3 is TGTGCCAGCAGCTTGGAGGGAACCACAGATACGCAGTATTTT. It translates to CASSLEGTTDTQYF.

V usage is TRBV19 and J usage is TRBJ2-1, with 8 bases matching TRBD1. Trimming took 0 bases from V and 10 from J; bases not matched to a gene: 14. The CDR3 contains 17 residues. Germline assignment: CDR1 LNHDA and CDR2 SQIVND (reference sequence). Here the CDR3 DNA reads TGTGCCAGTAGTATAGATCTGGGGACCGCAGGGGGCGAGGAGCAGTTCTTC. This encodes CASSIDLGTAGGEEQFF.

The chain employs TRBV6-5 and TRBJ1-4; TRBD1 is a possible D gene (6 bases). This CDR3 has 14 residues. The V gene lost 5 bases and the J gene lost 4 bases, with 11 bases spanning the gap. Germline V gives CDR1 MNHEY, CDR2 SVGAGI. CDR3 sequence (DNA): TGTGCCAGCAGTCAGGACAGCGTTAATGAAAAACTGTTTTTT. Amino acid sequence: CASSQDSVNEKLFF.

The rearrangement links TRBV2 to TRBJ2-3, with D hard to call. This CDR3 is 15 amino acids long. Trimming stripped 0 bases from V and 6 bases from J, with 13 bases between. Per germline, CDR1 SNHLY and CDR2 FYNNEI. The CDR3 is CASSEAVGSQDTQYF. The CDR3 DNA sequence: TGTGCCAGCAGTGAAGCAGTGGGCAGTCAGGATACGCAGTATTTT.

The chain carries TRBV5-8 and TRBJ2-3; the match to TRBD2 covers 7 bases. The CDR3 runs to 14 residues. J gave up 10 bases and V 3 bases, and 11 bases lay outside the gene matches. CDR1 SGHTS and CDR2 YDEGEE come from the germline V gene. The CDR3 DNA reads TGTGCCAGCAGCTCGCGACTAGCATCCGTATCGCAGTATTTT. This gives the protein CASSSRLASVSQYF.

Points on this clone: Germline and junction disagree at one end, which may indicate a read error. This chain joins TRBV7-9 and TRBJ2-3; 7 positions match TRBD2. CDR3 size: 16 residues. CDR1 is SEHNR and CDR2 is FQNEAQ in the germline V gene (reference sequence). CDR3 in amino acids: CSSSLAFGGSPDTQYF. DNA of the CDR3: TGTTCCAGCAGCTTAGCGTTCGGGGGGTCCCCAGATACGCAGTATTTT.

This clone was seen once. V gene TRBV25-1 combines with J gene TRBJ1-1; D is perhaps TRBD1 (6 bases). The CDR3 is 16 amino acids. The V end lost 5 bases, the J end lost 4 bases, and 20 bases lay between the germline ends. Germline lookup yields CDR1 MGHDK and CDR2 SYGVNS. CDR3 residues: CASSPPGGGLATEAFF. The CDR3 region has the DNA TGTGCCAGCAGTCCCCCTGGGGGGGGGCTGGCCACTGAAGCTTTCTTT.

The chain recombines TRBV7-2 with TRBJ1-2; TRBD1 might be the D (5 bases). Germline CDR1 is SGHTA and CDR2 is FQGNSA. The CDR3 loop spans 13 amino acids. V was clipped by 5 bases and J by 2 bases, with 9 bases between them. CDR3 sequence reads: CASSRDRNYGYTF. As DNA, the CDR3 is TGTGCCAGCAGCCGCGACAGAAACTATGGCTACACCTTC.

The chain combines TRBV28 with TRBJ1-5; the D is unclear. Trimming removed 6 bases at V and 1 base at J, with 10 bases between. Germline CDR1 reads MDHEN; CDR2 reads SYDVKM. CDR3 size: 14 residues. The CDR3 here is CASSFLESNQPQHF. The CDR3 DNA reads TGTGCCAGCAGCTTTCTGGAGAGCAATCAGCCCCAGCATTTT.

V gene TRBV6-1 combines with J gene TRBJ2-1; D call uncertain. The length of the CDR3 is 16 residues. From germline, CDR1 is MNHNS and CDR2 SASEGT. The V and J ends lost 4 bases and 8 bases respectively, with 21 bases between them. CDR3 protein: CASSGIPPPSLHEQFF. CDR3 nucleotides: TGTGCCAGCAGTGGCATACCGCCCCCTAGTCTCCATGAGCAGTTCTTC.

The CDR3, as DNA: TGTGCCAGCAGCGACACCCTCCCCTACAATGAGCAGTTCTTC. Protein product: CASSDTLPYNEQFF. V usage is TRBV14 and J usage is TRBJ2-1; D is uncertain. CDR1 and CDR2 (germline): SGHDN, FVKESK. The V end was cut by 5 bases, the J end by 2 bases, with 10 bases between. The CDR3 covers 14 residues.

The V and J genes are TRBV18 and TRBJ2-7; 8 positions match TRBD1. The trim removed 3 bases at V and 5 bases at J, leaving 9 bases unmatched. The CDR3 spans 15 residues. Germline V lookup: CDR1 KGHSH, CDR2 LQKENI. CDR3 DNA sequence: TGTGCCAGCTCACCGTCGGGCAGGGGGCTGGACGAGCAGTACTTC. Protein sequence: CASSPSGRGLDEQYF.

The J gene is TRBJ1-1, the V gene TRBV19; a possible D gene is TRBD1 (5 bases). Between the trimmed V and J ends, which lost 4 bases and 8 bases, there was a span of 20 bases. The CDR3 extends over 15 amino acids. Germline V CDR1 and CDR2: LNHDA, SQIVND (reference sequence). The CDR3 reads CASSSKEGRLTEAFF. The CDR3 nucleotides are TGTGCCAGTAGTAGCAAGGAGGGGCGCTTGACGGAAGCTTTCTTT. The full variable domain, with the rest looked up from reference TRBV19 and TRBJ1-1, is DGGITQSPKYLFRKEGQNVTLSCEQNLNHDAMYWYRQDPGQGLRLIYYSQIVNDFQKGDIAEGYSVSREKKESFPLTVTSAQKNPTAFYLCASSSKEGRLTEAFFGQGTRLTVV.

The chain couples TRBV6-1 to TRBJ1-5, with D hard to call. Germline V gene sequence: CDR1 MNHNS, CDR2 SASEGT. This CDR3 is built from 13 residues. V was clipped by 3 bases and J by 7 bases, with 10 bases between them. The CDR3 DNA reads TGTGCCAGCAGTGAGTTCCCGGGGCAGCCCCAGCATTTT. It yields the protein CASSEFPGQPQHF.